This T cell receptor beta chain is drawn from a study of blood T cell repertoires in COVID-19. TCRdb keeps only in-frame clones here, not all; method: immunoSEQ multiplex PCR. The sample consists of roughly 290,000 clones, roughly 88% of them appearing once. Membership in each cohort depended on participant-reported clinical history. The study counted Cohort 3 donors as recovered given two negative PCRs, clearance, or symptom resolution. The germline V gene has CDR1 MNHEY and CDR2 SMNVEV (reference sequence). The ends lost 6 bases at V and 7 bases at J; junction bases unmatched: 5. The CDR3 has 15 amino acids.

The chain has TRBV27 and TRBJ1-6; 11 bases match TRBD1. Sequenced sample: PBMCs or T cells enriched from blood (not recorded which). This TCR was recovered from a woman aged 25 to 39 who had recovered from COVID-19. The CDR3 DNA follows: TGTGCCAGCAGCCGAGGGACAGGGGGGAATTCACCCCTCCACTTT. It encodes CASSRGTGGNSPLHF.